Below, 7 T cell receptor beta chains from the same sample are listed, as sequenced in a study of CD8+CD57+ T cells in acquired aplastic anemia. The use of genomic DNA as template underpinned the TCR beta VDJ and CDR3 profiling. TCRdb reprocessed the reads with MiXCR, giving one entry per CDR3 protein. In the table there are about 470,000 distinct CDR3 sequences, over 25% of which are singletons. Selection for sequencing was limited to patients who had shown CD8+CD57+ cell expansion by flow cytometry. Sequencing was done on a sample of sorted CD4+, CD8+, or CD8+CD57+ T cells (not recorded which) from PBMCs. The receptors come from a human donor with aplastic anemia.

The genes are TRBV19 and TRBJ2-7; D is uncertain. V dropped 0 bases and J dropped 0 bases, with 9 bases sitting between them. Germline-derived CDR1 and CDR2 are LNHDA and SQIVND (reference sequence). CDR3 size: 15 residues. This CDR3 is CASSIDLRSSYEQYF. The DNA of the CDR3 is TGTGCCAGTAGTATAGATCTCCGGAGCTCCTACGAGCAGTACTTC.

This clonotype has a handful of counts. This sequence joins TRBV9 and TRBJ2-7; D not certain. CDR3 length: 15 amino acids. Per germline, CDR1 SGDLS and CDR2 YYNGEE. Trimming took off 4 bases at V and 1 base at J, with 15 bases between the two ends. The CDR3 spells CASSPTQFVSYEQYF. CDR3 coding DNA: TGTGCCAGCAGCCCCACCCAGTTTGTTTCCTACGAGCAGTACTTC.

The rearrangement joins TRBV11-2 to TRBJ1-1, with 7 positions matching TRBD1. Unmatched junction bases numbered 13, after V lost 5 bases and J lost 4 bases. The CDR3 totals 16 residues. CDR1 is SGHAT and CDR2 is FQNNGV in the germline V gene. The CDR3: CASSTQGGIWGTEAFF. As DNA, the CDR3 is TGTGCCAGCAGCACTCAGGGGGGGATTTGGGGCACTGAAGCTTTCTTT.

The chain is built from TRBV5-4 and TRBJ2-5; 9 bases are a match to TRBD1. Germline CDR1 SGHNT, CDR2 YYREEE (reference sequence). The CDR3 spans 14 residues. The junction had 4 bases not matched to a gene; V was cut back by 4 bases and J by 3 bases. CDR3 DNA sequence: TGTGCCAGCAGCGTGGGACAGGGAGAAGAGACCCAGTACTTC. Translated, it gives CASSVGQGEETQYF.

The chain carries TRBV14 and TRBJ1-1, with D perhaps TRBD1 (5 bases). Germline V lookup: CDR1 SGHDN, CDR2 FVKESK. This CDR3 is built from 16 residues. V was cut by 0 bases and J by 4 bases, with 15 bases left in between. CDR3 region: CASSQDSGVWATEAFF. As DNA, the CDR3 is TGTGCCAGCAGCCAAGATTCGGGGGTCTGGGCCACTGAAGCTTTCTTT.

This clonotype showed up many times. This chain uses TRBV19 with TRBJ1-2, with a weak D call TRBD1 (6 bases). CDR3 length: 14 residues. In germline, CDR1 is LNHDA, CDR2 SQIVND (reference sequence). V lost 5 bases to trimming and J lost 8 bases, with 18 bases between them. The CDR3 coding sequence is TGTGCCAGTAGTCCTTTGGACAGCTCCTTAGGCTACACCTTC. It translates to CASSPLDSSLGYTF.

The CDR3 DNA reads as TGTGCCATCACTCGGACTAGCGGGGGGTTAGGCGAGCAGTACTTC. Encoded protein: CAITRTSGGLGEQYF. The V and J genes are TRBV10-3 and TRBJ2-7; TRBD2 matches 14 bases. CDR3 length: 15 residues. The trim removed 7 bases at V and 6 bases at J, leaving 8 bases unmatched. Per germline, CDR1 ENHRY and CDR2 SYGVKD.